Below, one TCR beta chain is given with its context. The data derive from a study of blood T cell repertoires in COVID-19. Across the whole study: PBMCs, B-cell-depleted T cells, or T cells provided the cDNA or gDNA that made up the material.

The V gene's germline CDR1 is MNHEY and CDR2 SVGAGI. Trimming cost V 0 bases and J 8 bases, with 10 bases left between them. The CDR3 is 14 amino acids. Authors' processing steps: Amplification with reference gene primers provided the estimates of nucleated cell counts. Measured with immunoSEQ multiplex PCR; TCRdb has only the in-frame clones, and not every one. From that table come the V and J calls and clone size; the DNA was used to work out D and trimming. This table holds just over 250,000 clones, roughly 86% found once. Material: peripheral blood. This chain uses TRBV6-5 with TRBJ1-4, with D uncertain. This clonotype was obtained from a man in his forties who had recovered from COVID-19. CDR3 in DNA: TGTGCCAGCAGTTACTCTGAAGGTAGCGAAAAACTGTTTTTT. It codes for CASSYSEGSEKLFF.